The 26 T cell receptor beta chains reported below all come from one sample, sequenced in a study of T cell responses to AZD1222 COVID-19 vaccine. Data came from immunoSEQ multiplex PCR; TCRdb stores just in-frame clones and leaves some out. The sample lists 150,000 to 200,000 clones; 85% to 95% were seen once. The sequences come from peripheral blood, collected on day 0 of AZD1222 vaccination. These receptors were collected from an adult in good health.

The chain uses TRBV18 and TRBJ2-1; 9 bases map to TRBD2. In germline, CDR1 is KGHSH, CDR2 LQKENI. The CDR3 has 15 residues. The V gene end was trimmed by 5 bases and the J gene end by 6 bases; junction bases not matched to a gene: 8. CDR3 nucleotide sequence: TGTGCCAGCTCATTAATAGCGGGAGATGGCAATGAGCAGTTCTTC. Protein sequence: CASSLIAGDGNEQFF.

The CDR3 loop is CASSLSGSEGYYEQYF. The DNA of the CDR3 is TGTGCCAGCAGTTTATCGGGTAGTGAAGGCTACTACGAGCAGTACTTC. The rearrangement joins TRBV27 to TRBJ2-7; D not resolved. Deletions cut 0 bases from V and 3 bases from J, with 15 bases between. The germline gives CDR1 MNHEY, CDR2 SMNVEV (reference sequence). The CDR3 is made up of 16 amino acids.

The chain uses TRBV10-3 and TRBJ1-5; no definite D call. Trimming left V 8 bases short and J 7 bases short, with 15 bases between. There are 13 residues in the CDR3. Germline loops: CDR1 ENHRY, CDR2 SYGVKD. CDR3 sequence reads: CAIRPGNEQPQHF. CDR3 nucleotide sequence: TGTGCCATCCGCCCGGGGAATGAGCAGCCCCAGCATTTT.

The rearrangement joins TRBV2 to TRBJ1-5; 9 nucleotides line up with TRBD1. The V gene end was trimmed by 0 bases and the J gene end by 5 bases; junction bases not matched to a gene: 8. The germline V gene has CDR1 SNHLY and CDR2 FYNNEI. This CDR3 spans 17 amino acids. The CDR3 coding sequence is TGTGCCAGCAGTGAAGCCGGGACAGGGTCATTCCATCAGCCCCAGCATTTT. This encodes CASSEAGTGSFHQPQHF.

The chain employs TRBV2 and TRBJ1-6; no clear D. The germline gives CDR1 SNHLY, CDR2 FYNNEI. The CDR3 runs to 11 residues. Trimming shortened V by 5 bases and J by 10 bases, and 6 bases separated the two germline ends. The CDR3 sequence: CASSPGSPLHF. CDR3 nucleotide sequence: TGTGCCAGCAGTCCGGGCTCACCCCTCCACTTT.

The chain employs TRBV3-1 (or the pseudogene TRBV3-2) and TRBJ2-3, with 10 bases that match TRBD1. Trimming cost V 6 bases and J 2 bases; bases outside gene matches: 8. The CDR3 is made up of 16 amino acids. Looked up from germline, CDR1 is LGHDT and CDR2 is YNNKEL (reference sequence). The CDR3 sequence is CASSPQDRGYTDTQYF. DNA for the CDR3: TGTGCCAGCAGTCCTCAGGACAGGGGGTACACAGATACGCAGTATTTT.

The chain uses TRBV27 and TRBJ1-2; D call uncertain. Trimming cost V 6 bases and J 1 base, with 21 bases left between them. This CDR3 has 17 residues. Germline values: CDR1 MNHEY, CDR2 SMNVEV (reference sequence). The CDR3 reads CASSPSRPDGDNYGYTF. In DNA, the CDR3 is TGTGCCAGCAGCCCCAGTAGACCAGACGGGGATAACTATGGCTACACCTTC.

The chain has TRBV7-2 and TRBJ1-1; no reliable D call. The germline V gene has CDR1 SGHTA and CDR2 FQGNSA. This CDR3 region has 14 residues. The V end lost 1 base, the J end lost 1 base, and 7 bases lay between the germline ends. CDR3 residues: CASSLGAGNTEAFF. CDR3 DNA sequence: TGTGCCAGCAGCTTAGGAGCCGGGAACACTGAAGCTTTCTTT.

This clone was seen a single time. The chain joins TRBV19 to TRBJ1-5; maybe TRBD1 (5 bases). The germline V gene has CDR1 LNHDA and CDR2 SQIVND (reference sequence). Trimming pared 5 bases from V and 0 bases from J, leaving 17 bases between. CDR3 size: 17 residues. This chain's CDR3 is CASSPRGRTNSNQPQHF. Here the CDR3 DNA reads TGTGCCAGTAGTCCCCGGGGACGTACTAATAGCAATCAGCCCCAGCATTTT.

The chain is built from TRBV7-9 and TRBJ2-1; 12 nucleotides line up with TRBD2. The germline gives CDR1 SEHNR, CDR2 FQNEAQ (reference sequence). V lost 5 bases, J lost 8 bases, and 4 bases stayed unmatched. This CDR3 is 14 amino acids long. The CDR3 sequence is CASSRLAGADEQFF. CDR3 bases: TGTGCCAGCAGCAGACTAGCGGGAGCGGATGAGCAGTTCTTC.

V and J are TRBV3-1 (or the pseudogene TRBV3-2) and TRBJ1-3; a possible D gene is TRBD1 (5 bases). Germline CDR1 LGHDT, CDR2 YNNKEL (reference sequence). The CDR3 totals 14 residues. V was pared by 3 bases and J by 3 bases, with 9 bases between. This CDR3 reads CASSQAGCGNTIYF. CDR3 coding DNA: TGTGCCAGCAGCCAGGCAGGGTGTGGAAACACCATATATTTT.

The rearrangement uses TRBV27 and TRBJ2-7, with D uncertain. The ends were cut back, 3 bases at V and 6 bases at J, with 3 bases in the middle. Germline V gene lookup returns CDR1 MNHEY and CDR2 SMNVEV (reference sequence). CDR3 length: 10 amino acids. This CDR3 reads CASSFAEQYF. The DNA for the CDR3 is TGTGCCAGCAGTTTCGCCGAGCAGTACTTC.

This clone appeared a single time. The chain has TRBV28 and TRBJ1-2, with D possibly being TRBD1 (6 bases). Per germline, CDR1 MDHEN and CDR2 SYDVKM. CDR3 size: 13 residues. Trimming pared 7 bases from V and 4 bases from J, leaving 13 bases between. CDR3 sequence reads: CASTLRGLYGYTF. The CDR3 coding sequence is TGTGCCAGCACCCTTCGGGGGCTCTATGGCTACACCTTC.

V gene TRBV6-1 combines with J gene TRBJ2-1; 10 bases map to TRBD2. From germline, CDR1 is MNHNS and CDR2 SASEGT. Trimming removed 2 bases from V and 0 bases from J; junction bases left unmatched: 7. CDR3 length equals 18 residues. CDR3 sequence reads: CASSESLKRGGSYNEQFF. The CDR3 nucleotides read TGTGCCAGCAGTGAATCCCTAAAGCGGGGGGGCTCCTACAATGAGCAGTTCTTC.

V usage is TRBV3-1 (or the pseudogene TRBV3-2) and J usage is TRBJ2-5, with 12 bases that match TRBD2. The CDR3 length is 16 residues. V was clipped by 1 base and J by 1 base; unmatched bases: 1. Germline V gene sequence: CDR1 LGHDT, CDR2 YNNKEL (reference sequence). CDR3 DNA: TGTGCCAGCAGCCAAGGACTAGCGGGGGCCCAAGAGACCCAGTACTTC. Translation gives CASSQGLAGAQETQYF.

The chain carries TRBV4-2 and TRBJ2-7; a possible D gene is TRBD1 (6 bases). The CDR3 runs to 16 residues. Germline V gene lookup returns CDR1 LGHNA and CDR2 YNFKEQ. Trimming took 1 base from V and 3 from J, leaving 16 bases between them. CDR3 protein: CASSQVYRALRYEQYF. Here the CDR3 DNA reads TGTGCCAGCAGCCAAGTCTACAGGGCCCTCCGCTACGAGCAGTACTTC.

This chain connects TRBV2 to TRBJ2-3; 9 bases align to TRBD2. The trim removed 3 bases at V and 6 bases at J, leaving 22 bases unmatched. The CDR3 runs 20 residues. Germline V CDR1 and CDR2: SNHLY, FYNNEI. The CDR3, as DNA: TGTGCCAGCAGTGATAGCCCTAGGGGCGGGAGGGCTCGAGGGGAGGATACGCAGTATTTT. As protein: CASSDSPRGGRARGEDTQYF.

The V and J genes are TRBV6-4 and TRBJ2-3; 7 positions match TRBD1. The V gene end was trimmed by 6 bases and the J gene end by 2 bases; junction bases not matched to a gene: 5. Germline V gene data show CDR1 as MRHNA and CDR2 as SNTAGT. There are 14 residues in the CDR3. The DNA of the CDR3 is TGTGCCAGCAGCGAAGGGACAGCCACAGATACGCAGTATTTT. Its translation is CASSEGTATDTQYF.

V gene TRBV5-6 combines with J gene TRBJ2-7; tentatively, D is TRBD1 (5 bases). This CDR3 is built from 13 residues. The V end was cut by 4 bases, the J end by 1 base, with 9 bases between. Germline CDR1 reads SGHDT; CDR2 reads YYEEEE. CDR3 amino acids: CASSRQRSYEQYF. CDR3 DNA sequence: TGTGCCAGCAGCCGACAGCGATCCTACGAGCAGTACTTC.

The CDR3 DNA follows: TGTGCCAGCAGACTAGACAGCAATAATGAAAAACTGTTTTTT. Protein: CASRLDSNNEKLFF. The chain recombines TRBV6-4 with TRBJ1-4, with D possibly being TRBD1 (5 bases). The CDR3 runs to 14 residues. From germline, CDR1 is MRHNA and CDR2 SNTAGT. The V and J ends lost 6 bases and 4 bases respectively, with 12 bases between them.

The CDR3 loop reads CASSYGPPETQPQHF. CDR3 nucleotide sequence: TGTGCCAGCAGCTACGGACCCCCGGAGACTCAGCCCCAGCATTTT. V is TRBV2 and J is TRBJ1-5; D unclear. Trimming cost V 6 bases and J 6 bases, with 18 bases left between them. From germline, CDR1 is SNHLY and CDR2 FYNNEI. The CDR3 consists of 15 residues. The full variable domain, its missing parts supplied by reference TRBV2 and TRBJ1-5, is EPEVTQTPSHQVTQMGQEVILRCVPISNHLYFYWYRQILGQKVEFLVSFYNNEISEKSEIFDDQFSVERPDGSNFTLKIRSTKLEDSAMYFCASSYGPPETQPQHFGDGTRLSIL.

CDR3 in amino acids: CASSRVAGGRNEQFF. The CDR3 DNA sequence: TGTGCCAGCAGTCGCGTAGCGGGAGGTAGAAATGAGCAGTTCTTC. The V call is TRBV6-2 or TRBV6-3, the J call TRBJ2-1; 10 bases are shared with TRBD2. After removal of 5 bases from V and 7 bases from J, the junction contained 8 bases not matched to a gene. Germline V lookup: CDR1 MNHEY, CDR2 SVGEGT. The length of the CDR3 is 15 residues.

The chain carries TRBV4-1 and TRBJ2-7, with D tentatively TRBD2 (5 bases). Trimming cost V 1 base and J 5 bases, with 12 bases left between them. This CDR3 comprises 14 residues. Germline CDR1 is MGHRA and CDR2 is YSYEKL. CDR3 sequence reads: CASSQVSVGNEQYF. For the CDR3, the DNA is TGCGCCAGCAGCCAAGTCTCGGTCGGGAACGAGCAGTACTTC.

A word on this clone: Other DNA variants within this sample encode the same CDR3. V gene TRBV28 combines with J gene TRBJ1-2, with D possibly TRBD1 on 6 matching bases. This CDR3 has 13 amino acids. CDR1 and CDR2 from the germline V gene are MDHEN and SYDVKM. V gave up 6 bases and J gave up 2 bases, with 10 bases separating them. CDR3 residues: CASSQDRNYGYTF. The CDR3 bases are TGTGCCAGCAGCCAGGACAGAAACTATGGCTACACCTTC.

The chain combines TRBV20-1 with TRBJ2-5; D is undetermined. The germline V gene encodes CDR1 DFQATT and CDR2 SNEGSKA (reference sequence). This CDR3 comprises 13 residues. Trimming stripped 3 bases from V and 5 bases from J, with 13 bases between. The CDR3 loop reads CSASGVWKETQYF. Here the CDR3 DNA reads TGCAGTGCTAGTGGGGTATGGAAGGAGACCCAGTACTTC.

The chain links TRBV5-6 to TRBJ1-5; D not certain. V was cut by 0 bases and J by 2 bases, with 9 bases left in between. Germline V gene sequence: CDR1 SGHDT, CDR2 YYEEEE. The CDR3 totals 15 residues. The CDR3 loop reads CASSLAGGGNQPQHF. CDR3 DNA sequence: TGTGCCAGCAGCTTGGCCGGCGGGGGCAATCAGCCCCAGCATTTT.